The clone carrying this TCR beta chain was counted only a few times. The antigen remains unidentified. The sample comes from a study of early T cells in non-severe SARS-CoV-2 infection. Study context: The sequenced material was bulk RNA from unsorted whole blood, and its chains were unpaired. Broader study findings: Using VDJdb, the matching emphasized anti-spike CD8 responses while missing private and CD4 specificities.

Individual cDNA molecules received unique molecular identifiers during library preparation. TCRdb processed the 5' RACE reads anew with MiXCR; each CDR3 protein has one entry. The sample includes tens of thousands of distinct CDR3 sequences, more than 13% seen only once; the top ten take approximately 11%. The V gene lost 0 bases and the J gene lost 10 bases, with 12 bases spanning the gap. Germline CDR1 reads SEHNR; CDR2 reads FQNEAQ (reference sequence). CDR3 size: 13 residues. The chain uses TRBV7-9 and TRBJ1-1; D is unclear. Sequenced sample: whole blood. The TCR comes from an adult who was a healthcare worker with PCR-confirmed SARS-CoV-2 infection or an uninfected control (not recorded which). For the CDR3, the DNA is TGTGCCAGCAGCTTAGCTATGGCGGACGGAGCTTTCTTT. It translates to CASSLAMADGAFF.